This T cell receptor (beta chain) is from a study of CD8 T cells in ankylosing spondylitis. Germline CDR1 SGHKS, CDR2 YYEKEE (reference sequence). The CDR3 is made up of 16 amino acids. With V trimmed by 3 bases and J by 8 bases, 15 bases remained unmatched. The study's findings and limits: Matched ankylosing spondylitis synovial fluid reportedly showed significant enrichment of disease-linked clones. The study identified a TCR beta motif of under ten highly homologous variants that appeared characteristic of ankylosing spondylitis blood.

Preparation of TCR beta libraries was done by quantitative 5'-RACE with molecular barcodes. TCRdb passed the 5' RACE reads through MiXCR, listing each CDR3 protein once. The sample consists of under 250,000 distinct CDR3 sequences, approximately 30% of them appearing once. This clonotype appeared a few times. Its antigen is unknown. This TCR derives from a male donor with ankylosing spondylitis or in good health (not recorded which). The sequenced material came from blood, either unsorted or a sorted T cell fraction (not recorded which). This chain joins TRBV5-5 and TRBJ1-2, with 8 bases lining up with TRBD1. The CDR3 DNA is TGTGCCAGCAGCTCCGGCCGGGGACAGGCGAAAGCGGGCTACACCTTC. It translates to CASSSGRGQAKAGYTF.